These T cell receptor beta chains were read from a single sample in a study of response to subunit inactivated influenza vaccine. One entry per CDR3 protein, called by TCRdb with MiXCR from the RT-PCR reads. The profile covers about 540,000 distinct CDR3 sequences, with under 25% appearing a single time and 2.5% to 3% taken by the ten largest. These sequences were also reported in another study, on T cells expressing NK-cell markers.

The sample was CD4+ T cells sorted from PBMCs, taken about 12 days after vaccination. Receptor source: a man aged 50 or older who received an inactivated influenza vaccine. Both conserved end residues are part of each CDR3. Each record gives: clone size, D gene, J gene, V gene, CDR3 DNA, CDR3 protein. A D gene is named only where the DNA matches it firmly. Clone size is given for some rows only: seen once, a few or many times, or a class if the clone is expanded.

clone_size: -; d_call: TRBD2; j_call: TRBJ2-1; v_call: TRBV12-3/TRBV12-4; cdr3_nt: TGTGCCAGCAGTCCCCTAACGGGGAGCGGGGGGAAAAATGAGCAGTTCTTC; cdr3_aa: CASSPLTGSGGKNEQFF
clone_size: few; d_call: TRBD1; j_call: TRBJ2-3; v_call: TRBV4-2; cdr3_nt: TGTGCCAGCAGCCAGGACCGGGACAGGGGGACTAGCACAGATACGCAGTATTTT; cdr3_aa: CASSQDRDRGTSTDTQYF
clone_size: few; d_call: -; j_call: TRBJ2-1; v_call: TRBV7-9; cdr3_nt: TGTGCCAGCAGCCCGAGTTTCAGGACCGGTGAGCAGTTCTTC; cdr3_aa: CASSPSFRTGEQFF
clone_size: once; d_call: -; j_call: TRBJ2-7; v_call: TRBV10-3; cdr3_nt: TGTGCCATCAGTGAAAGGCAGGTCCACGAGCAGTACTTC; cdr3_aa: CAISERQVHEQYF
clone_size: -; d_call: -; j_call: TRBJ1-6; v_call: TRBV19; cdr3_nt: TGTGCCAGTAATAACGACGGTTCACCCCTCCACTTT; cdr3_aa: CASNNDGSPLHF
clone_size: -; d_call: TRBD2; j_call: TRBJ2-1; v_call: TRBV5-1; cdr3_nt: TGCGCCAGCAGCCTCACTAGCGGGGGGTCCAACAATGAGCAGTTCTTC; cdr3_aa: CASSLTSGGSNNEQFF
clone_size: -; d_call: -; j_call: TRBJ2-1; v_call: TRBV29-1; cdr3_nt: TGCAGCGTTGTTTCCGGGGGCTGGAATGAGCAGTTCTTC; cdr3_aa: CSVVSGGWNEQFF
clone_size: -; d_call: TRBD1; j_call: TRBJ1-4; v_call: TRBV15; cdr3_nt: TGTGCCACCAGCAGGGGACAGCTTAATGAAAAACTGTTTTTT; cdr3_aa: CATSRGQLNEKLFF
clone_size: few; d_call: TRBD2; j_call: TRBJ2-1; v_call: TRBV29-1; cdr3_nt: TGCAGCGGTTTACTAGCGGGCTCCTACAATGAGCAGTTCTTC; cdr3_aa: CSGLLAGSYNEQFF
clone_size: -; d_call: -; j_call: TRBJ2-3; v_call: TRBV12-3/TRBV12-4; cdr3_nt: TGTGCCAGCACCCCCTTCCGGGAGCCGGTTGCCGATACGCAGTATTTT; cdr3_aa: CASTPFREPVADTQYF
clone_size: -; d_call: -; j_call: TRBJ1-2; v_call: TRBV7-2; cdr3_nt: TGTGCCAGCAGCTTAGTCGACTGGCCTGGCGGCTACACCTTC; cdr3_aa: CASSLVDWPGGYTF
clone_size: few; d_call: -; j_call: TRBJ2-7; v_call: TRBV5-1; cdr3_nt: TGCGCCAGCAGCCTGGCCCGACAGAGCTACTACGAGCAGTACTTC; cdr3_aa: CASSLARQSYYEQYF
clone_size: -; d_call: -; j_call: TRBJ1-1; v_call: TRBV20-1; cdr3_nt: TGCAGTGCTAGAGCCCCGAGCACTGAAGCTTTCTTT; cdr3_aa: CSARAPSTEAFF
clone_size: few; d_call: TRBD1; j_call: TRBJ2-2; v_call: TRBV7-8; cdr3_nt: TGTGCCAGCAGCTTCCGGGACAGGGGTGGAACCGGGGAGCTGTTTTTT; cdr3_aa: CASSFRDRGGTGELFF
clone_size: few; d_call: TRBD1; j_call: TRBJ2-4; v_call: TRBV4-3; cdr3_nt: TGCGCCAGCAGCCAAGATCGCAGGGACAGCTTCGACATTCAGTACTTC; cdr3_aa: CASSQDRRDSFDIQYF
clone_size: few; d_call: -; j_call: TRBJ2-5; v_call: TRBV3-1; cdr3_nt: TGTGCCAGCAGCCAACATGTTCCAGAGACCCAGTACTTC; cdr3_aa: CASSQHVPETQYF
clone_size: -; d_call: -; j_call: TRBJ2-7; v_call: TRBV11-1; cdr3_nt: TGTGCCAGCAGCTTATACACAGGGTCCTACGAGCAGTACTTC; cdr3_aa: CASSLYTGSYEQYF
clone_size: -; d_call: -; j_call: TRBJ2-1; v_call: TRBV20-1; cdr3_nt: TGCAGTGCTGGTAAGGCCAGCTACAATGAGCAGTTCTTC; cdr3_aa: CSAGKASYNEQFF
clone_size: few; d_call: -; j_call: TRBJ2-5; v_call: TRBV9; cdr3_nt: TGTGCCAGCAGCGGGGGGGGGCCAGGGGAGACCCAGTACTTC; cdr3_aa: CASSGGGPGETQYF
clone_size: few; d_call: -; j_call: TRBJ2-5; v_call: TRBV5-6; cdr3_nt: TGTGCCAGCAGCTTTGGGGCTAGCACTGCTGGAGAGACCCAGTACTTC; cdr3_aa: CASSFGASTAGETQYF
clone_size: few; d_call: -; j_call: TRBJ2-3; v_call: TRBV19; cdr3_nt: TGTGCCAGTAACAACAAGTTCACAGATACGCAGTATTTT; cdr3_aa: CASNNKFTDTQYF
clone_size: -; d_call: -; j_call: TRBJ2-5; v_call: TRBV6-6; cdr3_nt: TGTGCCAGCACTAGACAGCAAGAGACCCAGTACTTC; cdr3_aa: CASTRQQETQYF
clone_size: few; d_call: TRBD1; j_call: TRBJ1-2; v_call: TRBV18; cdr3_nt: TGTGCCAGCTCAACCGGACAGGGGTATGGCTACACCTTC; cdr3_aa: CASSTGQGYGYTF
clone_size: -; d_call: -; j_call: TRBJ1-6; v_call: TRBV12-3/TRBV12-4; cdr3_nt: TGTGCCAGCAGTTCACAGGGCCATAATTCACCCCTCCACTTT; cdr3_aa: CASSSQGHNSPLHF
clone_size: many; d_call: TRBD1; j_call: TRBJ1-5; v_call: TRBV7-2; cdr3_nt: TGTGCCAGCAGCCGGGACAGGGGCGAGCCCCAGCATTTT; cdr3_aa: CASSRDRGEPQHF
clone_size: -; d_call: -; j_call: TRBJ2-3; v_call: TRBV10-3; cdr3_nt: TGTGCCATCAGTGCGGGACGGGAGTCGACAGATACGCAGTATTTT; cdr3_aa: CAISAGRESTDTQYF
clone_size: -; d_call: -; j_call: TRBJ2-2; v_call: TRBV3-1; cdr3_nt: TGTGCCAGCAGAAAGCTGACTCTGAACACCGGGGAGCTGTTTTTT; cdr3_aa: CASRKLTLNTGELFF
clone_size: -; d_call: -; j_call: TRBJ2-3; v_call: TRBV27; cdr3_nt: TGTGCCAGCAGTTTCACCGGGGTCGGCACAGATACGCAGTATTTT; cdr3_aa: CASSFTGVGTDTQYF
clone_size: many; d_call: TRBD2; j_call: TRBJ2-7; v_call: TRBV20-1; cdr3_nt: TGCAGTGCTAGAGATTTCACTAGCGGTTCCTACGAGCAGTACTTC; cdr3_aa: CSARDFTSGSYEQYF
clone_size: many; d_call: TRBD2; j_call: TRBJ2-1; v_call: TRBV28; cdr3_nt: TGTGCCAGCAGTACGCCAGCGGGAGATCTCGGGAATGAGCAGTTCTTC; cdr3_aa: CASSTPAGDLGNEQFF
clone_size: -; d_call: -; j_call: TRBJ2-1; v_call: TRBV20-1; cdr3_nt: TGCAGTGCTCGGCACTCCTACAATGAGCAGTTCTTC; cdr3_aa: CSARHSYNEQFF
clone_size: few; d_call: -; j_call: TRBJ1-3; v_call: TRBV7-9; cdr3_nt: TGTGCCAGCAGCCTATCAGGTGGAAACACCATATATTTT; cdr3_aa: CASSLSGGNTIYF
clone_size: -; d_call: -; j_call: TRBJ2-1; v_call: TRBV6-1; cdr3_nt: TGTGCCAGCAGTAGCCGGGACTTCTACAACAATGAGCAGTTCTTC; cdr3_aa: CASSSRDFYNNEQFF
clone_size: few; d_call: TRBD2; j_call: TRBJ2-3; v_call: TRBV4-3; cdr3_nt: TGCGCCAGCAGCTCTAGACTAGCGGGAGGAGATACGCAGTATTTT; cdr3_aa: CASSSRLAGGDTQYF
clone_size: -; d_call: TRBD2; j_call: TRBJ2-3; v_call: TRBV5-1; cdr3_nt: TGCGCCAGCAGCTTGCCGGCGGGGGGATCCACAGATACGCAGTATTTT; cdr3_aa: CASSLPAGGSTDTQYF
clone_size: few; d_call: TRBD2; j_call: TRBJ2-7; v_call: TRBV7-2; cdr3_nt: TGTGCCAGCAGCTTGACTAGCGGGGGGGGGTCCTACGAGCAGTACTTC; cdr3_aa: CASSLTSGGGSYEQYF
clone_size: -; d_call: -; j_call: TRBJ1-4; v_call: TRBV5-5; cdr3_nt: TGTGCCAGCAGCGTTCTGGTCACTAATGAAAAACTGTTTTTT; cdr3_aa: CASSVLVTNEKLFF
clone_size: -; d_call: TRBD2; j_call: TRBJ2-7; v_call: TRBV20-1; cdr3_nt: TGCAGTGCTAGAGATAGCGGGAGCGACTACGAGCAGTACTTC; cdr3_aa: CSARDSGSDYEQYF
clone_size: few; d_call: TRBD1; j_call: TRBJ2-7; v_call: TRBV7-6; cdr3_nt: TGTGCCAGCAGCTTACGAGGGGGGCTTGGGACAGGGCATGGCGAGCAGTACTTC; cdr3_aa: CASSLRGGLGTGHGEQYF